Sequencing of this T cell receptor beta chain was carried out in a study of cytomegalovirus exposure and HLA in healthy donors. Study-wide context: Roughly 89 million unique TCR sequences came from HLA-typed donors in an early release. Study results and caveats: When analyzed later, a missense DCLRE1C variant was found to be linked to TCR beta V- and J-gene trimming. An analysis that was carried out later associated 16,951 TCR beta sequences with HLA alleles at 0.05 false discovery rate. One later analysis reportedly identified an Asian-associated ancestry cluster that showed fewer N-insertions than the approximately 710-donor mean.

About this clone: Its antigen is unknown.

The CDR3 length is 15 residues. The PCR contained 60 Vbeta and 13 Jbeta primers. TCRdb keeps only in-frame clones here, not all; method: immunoSEQ multiplex PCR. The table records 150,000 to 200,000 clones, roughly 86% of them present only once. The chain couples TRBV21-1 to TRBJ2-1; TRBD2, the D gene given by the table, was not confirmed from the DNA. TRBV21-1 is noted as a pseudogene. Sequencing used PBMCs. The receptor was derived from a woman aged 18-35 years in good health and CMV-seronegative. CDR3 sequence: CASSIEAGGDNEQFF. For the CDR3, the DNA is TGTGCCAGCAGCATTGAAGCGGGAGGGGACAATGAGCAGTTCTTC.